This TCR beta chain was recovered during a study of T-cell memory formation after mild COVID-19. Study conclusions and caveats: The main location of contracting CD4+ clones was CM and EM, and that of contracting CD8+ clones was EMRA.

This clonotype has more than one count but fewer than ten. The target antigen is unknown. The CDR3 is 16 residues long. Germline loops: CDR1 ENHRY, CDR2 SYGVKD. V was cut by 2 bases and J by 0 bases, with 10 bases left in between. TCRdb independently ran MiXCR on the 5' RACE reads; one entry per CDR3 protein. The sample lists roughly 300,000 distinct CDR3 sequences, 15% to 20% occurring once. The receptor was isolated from a young man who had mild COVID-19 (a few samples of this study predate the infection). Cell type and time point are not known. Specimen: PBMCs or a T cell subset sorted from them (not recorded which). The chain is built from TRBV10-3 and TRBJ1-4; no firm D call. The CDR3 loop is CAISERQPATNEKLFF. CDR3 bases: TGTGCCATCAGTGAGAGGCAGCCTGCAACTAATGAAAAACTGTTTTTT.